Listed here are 21 T cell receptor beta chains from one sample, sequenced in a study of tumor and adjacent non-tumor tissue in lung cancer. The library came from three nested PCR rounds adapted from ARM-PCR protocols. From the multiplex PCR reads, TCRdb called clonotypes with MiXCR, one entry per CDR3 protein. The sample yields about 110,000 distinct CDR3 sequences, about 63% seen once. RNA was extracted from bulk tissue without any cell sorting. More than 3 cm separated this lung sample from the edge of the tumor. The sequenced sample consisted of distant non-tumor lung tissue. These receptors came from a man aged 55 to 70 with non-small cell lung cancer.

For this clonotype: The junction departs from germline at one end; a sequencing error may be responsible. J is TRBJ2-7 and V is TRBV11-1; D gene ambiguous. Germline CDR1 and CDR2: SGHAT and FQDESV (reference sequence). This CDR3 has 13 amino acids. The CDR3: CASGSTEPYAQYF. The CDR3 DNA reads TGTGCCAGCGGCAGTACAGAGCCCTACGCGCAGTACTTC.

This clonotype was detected many times. At one end the junction does not follow the germline gene, possibly because of a read error. V gene TRBV5-4 combines with J gene TRBJ2-1; possibly TRBD1 or TRBD2 for D (5 bases each). CDR3 size: 12 residues. Germline CDR1 reads SGHNT; CDR2 reads YYREEE (reference sequence). CDR3 bases: TGTGCCAGCAGCTTTAACCGGGACCCCGCGTTATTC. Encoded protein: CASSFNRDPALF.

As concerns this clonotype: The junction does not match germline at one end; this may be a read error. The gene calls are TRBV6-6 and TRBJ1-4; D ambiguous. Germline-derived CDR1 and CDR2 are MNHNY and SVGAGI (reference sequence). There are 17 residues in the CDR3. CDR3 bases: TGTGTCAGCAGTTACTGTTCTACCGGGACAACTAATGAAAAACTGTTTTTT. Protein: CVSSYCSTGTTNEKLFF.

In its sample, this clonotype was seen once. The rearrangement links TRBV6-1 to TRBJ2-7; D is tentatively TRBD1 or TRBD2 (6 bases each). V was pared by 6 bases and J by 4 bases, with 16 bases between. Germline V gives CDR1 MNHNS, CDR2 SASEGT. The CDR3 contains 14 residues. DNA for the CDR3: TGTGCCAGCAGGACGGGGGCCTGGAGGTACGAGCAGTACTTC. This codes for CASRTGAWRYEQYF.

With regard to this clonotype: This may arise from a read error, as a much more abundant clone is one base away. The chain employs TRBV6-5 and TRBJ1-2; D remains ambiguous. Germline-derived CDR1 and CDR2 are MNHEY and SVGAGI. This CDR3 comprises 13 residues. CDR3 amino acids: CANSRDNLYGYTF. The CDR3 DNA reads as TGTGCCAACAGTCGAGACAACCTCTATGGCTACACCTTC.

This clonotype has at least ten counts. The J gene is TRBJ2-5, the V gene TRBV29-1; D is undetermined. The CDR3 has 13 amino acids. The germline V gene has CDR1 SQVTM and CDR2 ANQGSEA. The ends were cut back, 1 base at V and 2 bases at J, with 8 bases in the middle. For the CDR3, the DNA is TGCAGCGTTGAAGTCTGGTCTCAAGAGACCCAGTACTTC. Amino acid sequence: CSVEVWSQETQYF.

V and J are TRBV5-1 and TRBJ2-5, with D perhaps matching TRBD2 (5 bases). V was cut by 0 bases and J by 1 base, with 25 bases left in between. The CDR3 totals 20 residues. Looked up from germline, CDR1 is SGHRS and CDR2 is YFSETQ. Here the CDR3 DNA reads TGCGCCAGCAGCTTGGCCGGAGTGGGCCAGATCGGGAACCGCCAAGAGACCCAGTACTTC. It is translated as CASSLAGVGQIGNRQETQYF.

Remarks on this clonotype: This likely comes from a read error, as the CDR3 has no conserved phenylalanine or tryptophan at its end. The DNA is omitted, as the CDR3 cannot be located on it reliably, and the CDR3 follows TCRdb's listing. The J gene is TRBJ2-7, the V gene TRBV12-3 or TRBV12-4; TRBD1, the D gene given by the table, was not confirmed from the DNA. The length of the CDR3 is 17 amino acids, counting both ends. The CDR3 loop is CARSRPRGGRASLRAVL.

This clonotype was seen ten or more times. V usage is TRBV10-3 and J usage is TRBJ1-6; TRBD1 might be the D (5 bases). CDR1 and CDR2 from the germline V gene are ENHRY and SYGVKD. V shed 6 bases and J shed 8 bases, with 8 bases lying between them. CDR3 length: 12 residues. The CDR3 DNA reads TGTGCCATCAGGGACAATGATTCACCCCTCCACTTT. Its protein is CAIRDNDSPLHF.

Regarding this clonotype: At one end, the junction sequence differs from germline, possibly due to a read error. This chain links TRBV10-2 with TRBJ2-3; the D gene is possibly TRBD1 (5 bases). The CDR3 consists of 14 residues. CDR1 and CDR2 (germline): WSHSY, SAAADI. The CDR3 here is CTSCNQGSTDTQYF. The CDR3 DNA reads TGCACCAGCTGCAATCAGGGCAGCACAGATACGCAGTATTTT.

The sample holds one count of this clonotype. The chain joins TRBV6-1 to TRBJ2-6; weak D call: TRBD2 (5 bases). The CDR3 has 15 amino acids. Germline V gene lookup returns CDR1 MNHNS and CDR2 SASEGT. Trimming took off 8 bases at V and 2 bases at J, with 13 bases between the two ends. This CDR3 is CASWEQSAGANVLTF. The CDR3 nucleotides read TGTGCCAGCTGGGAGCAATCCGCTGGGGCCAACGTCCTGACTTTC.

The chain joins TRBV6-2 or TRBV6-3 to TRBJ2-1, with a weak D call TRBD1 (6 bases). Matching the DNA end better, TRBJ2-7 makes the J call doubtful. Germline assignment: CDR1 MNHEY and CDR2 SVGEGT. The CDR3 has 15 amino acids. CDR3 bases: TGTGCCAGCACTCCCGCTCGTACAGGGTCCTACGAGCAGTACTTC. Protein product: CASTPARTGSYEQYF.

With regard to this clonotype: The junction does not match germline at one end; this may be a read error. This chain's CDR3 is CASSGAAVGTEELFF. The CDR3 coding sequence is TGTGCCAGCAGTGGAGCGGCAGTGGGTACCGAGGAGCTGTTTTTT. The rearrangement uses TRBV6-1 and TRBJ2-2, with a tentative D call TRBD2 (5 bases). Germline CDR1 reads MNHNS; CDR2 reads SASEGT. This CDR3 comprises 15 residues.

In this sample, this clonotype is large. The V and J genes are TRBV6-5 and TRBJ2-5; 9 bases agree with TRBD1. The CDR3 sequence is 14 residues long. Germline V gene data show CDR1 as MNHEY and CDR2 as SVGAGI. The J segment lost 5 bases and the V segment lost 5 bases, leaving 6 bases of the junction unmatched. The CDR3 is CASSEQGAEETQYF. Here the CDR3 DNA reads TGTGCCAGCAGTGAACAGGGGGCTGAGGAGACCCAGTACTTC.

For this clonotype: Relative to the germline gene, one junction end is altered; a read error may explain this. The rearrangement uses TRBV5-5 and TRBJ2-4; D is uncertain. The CDR3 is 16 amino acids. In germline, CDR1 is SGHKS, CDR2 YYEKEE (reference sequence). Written as DNA, the CDR3 is TGTGCCAGCGGCTTGATTCGATTACTAGCCAAAAACATTCAGTACTTC. Translated: CASGLIRLLAKNIQYF.

Regarding this clonotype: A junction boundary mismatches the germline segment, possibly from a read error. The chain uses TRBV2 and TRBJ2-3; D unclear. The CDR3 covers 10 residues. Germline-derived CDR1 and CDR2 are SNHLY and FYNNEI. CDR3 residues: CASSGDMQYF. In nucleotides, the CDR3 is TGTGCCAGCAGTGGGGATATGCAGTATTTT.

V and J are TRBV20-1 and TRBJ2-1; TRBD1 is a possible D gene (6 bases). Germline loops: CDR1 DFQATT, CDR2 SNEGSKA (reference sequence). Trimming removed 5 bases from V and 8 bases from J, with 28 bases in between. This CDR3 contains 17 residues. The CDR3 sequence: CSAGGRDSGAPFYEQFF. In DNA, the CDR3 is TGCAGTGCTGGGGGAAGGGATTCAGGGGCCCCGTTCTATGAGCAGTTCTTC.

This clonotype was recorded at least ten times. The chain uses TRBV12-3 or TRBV12-4 and TRBJ2-3; D gene ambiguous. V was clipped by 2 bases and J by 3 bases, with 6 bases between them. The CDR3 is 13 residues long. The CDR3 sequence: CASSLQFTDTQYF. CDR3 nucleotide sequence: TGTGCCAGCAGTTTACAGTTTACAGATACGCAGTATTTT.

Many counts were recorded for this clonotype. This chain uses TRBV6-2 or TRBV6-3 with TRBJ2-2; perhaps TRBD1 as D (5 bases). The germline V and J ends were trimmed by 7 bases and 1 base, with 7 bases remaining between them. CDR1 and CDR2 from the germline V gene are MNHEY and SVGEGT. The CDR3 consists of 13 residues. CDR3 coding DNA: TGTGCCAGCACGACAGTGAACACCGGGGAGCTGTTTTTT. This sequence encodes CASTTVNTGELFF.

The sample holds many counts of this clonotype. The chain couples TRBV4-2 to TRBJ1-4; a possible D gene is TRBD1 (5 bases). There are 19 residues in the CDR3. V lost 0 bases, J lost 0 bases, and 17 bases lay in between. Germline V gene sequence: CDR1 LGHNA, CDR2 YNFKEQ. CDR3 nucleotides: TGTGCCAGCAGCCAAGAAAGTTCAGGGATTTTTGCAACTAATGAAAAACTGTTTTTT. Protein product: CASSQESSGIFATNEKLFF.

Details on this clonotype: Relative to the germline gene, one junction end is altered; a read error may explain this. The chain carries TRBV14 and TRBJ2-4; D might be TRBD2 (5 bases). The germline V gene encodes CDR1 SGHDN and CDR2 FVKESK. The CDR3 is 16 residues long. The DNA for the CDR3 is TGTGCCAACAGCCGTACTAGTTCGGTGCCCAAAAACATTCAGTACTTC. It yields the protein CANSRTSSVPKNIQYF.